This T cell receptor (beta chain) is drawn from a study of blood T cell repertoires in COVID-19 (dated by TCRdb to about 2020). General notes on the study: Samples from collaborators originated in the United States, Italy and Spain and spanned both the acute and convalescent phases of COVID-19. Sample metadata almost always included a de-identified subject ID, COVID-19 status, age in years and sex. The samples were drawn from the first 160 participants of the ongoing ImmuneRACE study and from some 1,300 subjects provided by 6 global collaborators. Subjects who had been exposed to COVID-19, were actively infected with it, or had recovered from it provided the deeply sampled blood TCRbeta repertoires that made up the dataset. HLA class I and class II types, where available, came from metadata supplied by the sample provider rather than from assay-based typing. A freely available public database, intended as a resource for researchers studying the immune response to SARS-CoV-2, is where the repertoires were released. The prospective study material was composed of cDNA or gDNA derived from T cells, B-cell-depleted T cells, or PBMCs. Overall study results and their limits: The amount of clinical and demographic metadata varied by source and participant and was provided uncurated.

TCRbeta CDR3 regions were amplified from genomic DNA using the immunoSEQ Assay, a bias-controlled multiplex PCR. In the paper's pipeline: Within the assay, amplification of reference gene primers was used to estimate how many nucleated cells each sample contained. To quantify the absolute abundance of each unique TCRbeta CDR3 rearrangement, sequence reads were collapsed and filtered. For each sample, productive Simpson clonality was calculated as the square root of Simpson's diversity index across productive rearrangements. As stored in TCRdb, this immuneACCESS dataset retains in-frame rearrangements with V and J assigned. A fraction of the clones does not appear; measured against another copy, unresolved V genes explain less than half of the discrepancy, and the remainder lacks a known reason. The V and J calls and clone size are taken from that table; D and trimming were inferred from the DNA. Here the sample has some 100,000 clones; around 89% occur a single time. The top ten clonotypes cover approximately 4.8% of the sample.

Whole blood was collected in K2EDTA tubes by collaborating institutions according to the institutions' own protocols. For TCRbeta analysis, collaborator samples were shipped as frozen whole blood, as isolated PBMCs, or as DNA extracted from either sample type. Details on this clone: No antigen is known for it. The sample holds no much larger clone one base away, and base qualities are not on file.

Germline trimming amounts to 2 bases on V and 5 bases on J, with 10 as the count of junction bases outside the gene matches. The CDR3 measures 16 amino acids from cysteine to phenylalanine. Only the CDR3 region is kept as DNA, spanning 48 bases read in frame from base 1. The sequence was obtained from a woman older than 75 with active COVID-19. The sequence joins TRBV23-1 to TRBJ2-7, with 9 bases aligning to TRBD1. TRBV23-1 has ORF status, its function being uncertain. The specimen sequenced was peripheral blood. CDR3 sequence: CASSQVTGQGFHEQYF. The DNA sequence reads TGCGCCAGCAGTCAAGTTACAGGACAGGGGTTTCACGAGCAGTACTTC.